The present T cell receptor beta chain was sequenced within a study of blood T cell repertoires in COVID-19 (dated by TCRdb to the early 2020s). In terms of the full investigation: Samples covering the acute and convalescent phases of COVID-19 were provided by collaborators in the United States, Italy and Spain. The material from the prospective study consisted of cDNA or gDNA derived from T cells, B-cell-depleted T cells, or PBMCs. The dataset comprised deeply sampled blood TCRbeta repertoires from subjects exposed to, actively infected with, or recovered from COVID-19. The repertoires were made available in a free public database intended to serve as a resource for research on the immune response to SARS-CoV-2. Samples came from the ongoing ImmuneRACE study (first 160 participants) plus 1,254 subjects from 6 global collaborators. A de-identified subject ID, COVID-19 status, age in years and sex were almost always included in the sample metadata. Where available, HLA class I and class II types were obtained from metadata supplied by the sample provider rather than from assay-based typing.

With respect to this clone: Its antigen is still unknown. No much larger clonotype is one base removed from it; base qualities were not supplied.

The paper as a whole reports these results and caveats: The quantity of clinical and demographic metadata differed by source and by participant and was supplied without curation.

TCRbeta CDR3 regions were amplified from genomic DNA using the immunoSEQ Assay, a bias-controlled multiplex PCR. The paper's data handling went like this. The number of nucleated cells in each sample was estimated by amplification of reference gene primers within the assay. To quantify the absolute abundance of each unique TCRbeta CDR3 rearrangement, sequence reads were collapsed and filtered. For each sample, productive Simpson clonality was calculated by taking the square root of Simpson's diversity index across productive rearrangements. TCRdb retrieved this table from immuneACCESS and kept in-frame rearrangements only. Not all clones are present; in checked studies, unresolved V genes account for under half, and no reason is known for the remainder. That table gives V, J and clone size, and the DNA gave D and trimming. This sample is represented by more than 100,000 clones; 84% of them were singletons. The ten most abundant clones make up about 12% of the sample.

Another Seattle source contributed samples from volunteer blood donors who had recovered from COVID-19. Each collaborating institution followed its own protocols to collect whole blood in K2EDTA tubes. For TCRbeta analysis, collaborators shipped samples in one of three forms: frozen whole blood, isolated PBMCs, or DNA extracted from either of those sample types. The germline V gene (reference sequence) supplies CDR1 GTSNPN and CDR2 SVGIG. The CDR3 numbers 13 residues from cysteine through phenylalanine. Just the 39-base CDR3 DNA is kept, in frame starting at base 1. V loses 2 bases, J loses 4 bases, and the germline ends lie 9 bases apart.

This chain is built from TRBV30 and TRBJ2-1, with TRBD2 tentatively as D gene (6 bases match). This clonotype originated in a woman aged 25 to 39 who had recovered from COVID-19. The sequenced sample consisted of peripheral blood. The bases read TGTGCCTGGAGTAGCGGGCGGTACAATGAGCAGTTCTTC. This sequence encodes CAWSSGRYNEQFF. The CDR3 plus the reference TRBV30 and TRBJ2-1 genes for the other parts give the full variable domain: SQTIHQWPATLVQPVGSPLSLECTVEGTSNPNLYWYRQAAGRGLQLLFYSVGIGQISSEVPQNLSASRPQDRQFILSSKKLLLSDSGFYLCAWSSGRYNEQFFGPGTRLTVL.